A selection of T cell receptor beta chains follows, all from one sample in a study of immune heterogeneity within non-small cell lung tumors. TCRdb reprocessed the multiplex PCR reads via MiXCR and lists one record per CDR3 protein. The data contain around 16,000 distinct CDR3 sequences, roughly 30% of them singletons. The sample was lung tumor tissue. The receptors here all came from a middle-aged man with non-small cell lung cancer. Both conserved end residues are part of each CDR3. D genes are given only for firm matches. The size entry is marked missing in some rows and otherwise reads once, few, many or a size class.

D gene	V gene	J gene	clone size	CDR3 protein	CDR3 DNA
TRBD2	TRBV20-1	TRBJ2-7	NA	CSSRPPSGLSYEQYF	TGCAGTTCTAGGCCTCCTAGCGGACTCTCCTACGAGCAGTACTTC
TRBD2	TRBV14	TRBJ2-7	few	CASSQVLSGRSYEQYF	TGTGCCAGCAGCCAAGTTCTAAGCGGGAGATCCTACGAGCAGTACTTC
NA	TRBV5-6	TRBJ1-1	few	CASSLFVARETEAFF	TGTGCCAGCAGCTTGTTTGTTGCCAGGGAAACTGAAGCTTTCTTT
NA	TRBV7-2	TRBJ2-5	many	CASSFPQMETQYF	TGTGCCAGCAGCTTTCCCCAGATGGAGACCCAGTACTTC
NA	TRBV7-6	TRBJ2-7	many	CASRPSGGAEQYF	TGTGCCAGCAGACCCTCGGGGGGCGCCGAGCAGTACTTC
TRBD2	TRBV6-1	TRBJ2-1	many	CASSLLGPHAGTSGNEQFF	TGTGCCAGCAGTCTCCTCGGTCCCCACGCCGGGACTAGCGGTAATGAGCAGTTCTTC
TRBD2	TRBV5-5	TRBJ2-1	NA	CASSRGLAVNNEQFF	TGTGCCAGCTCAAGAGGACTAGCGGTTAACAATGAGCAGTTCTTC
NA	TRBV3-1	TRBJ2-4	NA	CASSQGLALFSANEKNIQYF	TGTGCCAGCAGCCAAGGATTAGCCCTTTTTAGCGCAAACGAAAAAAACATTCAGTACTTC
NA	TRBV7-2	TRBJ1-5	many	CASSERFGNQPQHF	TGTGCCAGCAGCGAGAGGTTTGGCAATCAGCCCCAGCATTTT
NA	TRBV5-1	TRBJ2-3	many	CASSQDRRDTQYF	TGCGCCAGCAGTCAAGACAGGAGAGATACGCAGTATTTT
NA	TRBV11-2	TRBJ1-6	many	CASSMGLYNSPLHF	TGTGCCAGCAGCATGGGACTGTATAATTCACCCCTCCACTTT
TRBD1	TRBV9	TRBJ2-3	NA	CASSVDVWGQGTDTQYF	TGTGCCAGCAGCGTAGATGTCTGGGGACAGGGCACAGATACGCAGTATTTT
NA	TRBV6-5	TRBJ2-7	medium-sized	CASSYTKVFYEQYF	TGTGCCAGCAGTTACACCAAGGTATTCTACGAGCAGTACTTC
TRBD1	TRBV13	TRBJ1-1	many	CASRPQGENTEAFF	TGTGCCAGCAGGCCTCAGGGGGAGAACACTGAAGCTTTCTTT
TRBD1	TRBV6-2/TRBV6-3	TRBJ1-1	NA	CASGLQGNTEALF	TGTGCCAGCGGACTACAGGGGAACACTGAAGCTTTATTT
NA	TRBV6-2/TRBV6-3	TRBJ2-3	NA	CASSPLRERVADTQYF	TGTGCCAGCTCTCCACTCCGGGAGAGGGTCGCAGATACGCAGTATTTT
NA	TRBV7-9	TRBJ2-1	medium-sized	CASSLALTGVVNEQFF	TGTGCCAGCAGCTTAGCGCTTACGGGAGTGGTAAATGAGCAGTTCTTC
TRBD1	TRBV18	TRBJ1-5	NA	CASSATGGAGQPQHF	TGTGCCAGCTCAGCGACAGGGGGCGCGGGGCAGCCCCAGCATTTT
NA	TRBV5-4	TRBJ2-3	NA	CASSLGQGDTQYF	TGTGCCAGCAGCTTGGGTCAGGGGGATACGCAGTATTTT
NA	TRBV20-1	TRBJ1-1	NA	CSAGLTGTSSEAFF	TGCAGTGCTGGATTAACAGGGACGAGCAGTGAAGCTTTCTTT
NA	TRBV10-3	TRBJ2-7	many	CAIRGQSYEQYF	TGTGCCATCAGAGGACAGTCCTACGAGCAGTACTTC
TRBD1	TRBV11-2	TRBJ1-2	many	CASSQQDRGGYTF	TGTGCCAGCAGCCAACAAGACAGGGGTGGCTACACCTTC
TRBD2	TRBV19	TRBJ2-7	many	CANPPDSGRIIGFYEQYF	TGTGCCAACCCCCCGGATAGCGGGAGAATTATCGGGTTTTACGAGCAGTACTTC
NA	TRBV10-3	TRBJ2-3	few	CAAASADTQYF	TGTGCCGCCGCTAGCGCAGATACGCAGTATTTT
NA	TRBV30	TRBJ1-2	many	CAWSKGRGYGYTF	TGTGCCTGGAGTAAAGGAAGGGGCTATGGCTACACCTTC
NA	TRBV9	TRBJ2-2	few	CASSEGDLGGELFF	TGTGCCAGCAGCGAGGGCGACCTCGGGGGGGAGCTGTTTTTT
NA	TRBV12-3/TRBV12-4	TRBJ2-1	medium-sized	CASAPLGSYNEQFF	TGTGCCAGCGCCCCCCTAGGCTCATACAATGAGCAGTTCTTC
NA	TRBV20-1	TRBJ2-3	many	CSASFQGTDTQYF	TGCAGTGCTAGTTTTCAGGGAACAGATACGCAGTATTTT
NA	TRBV27	TRBJ2-7	medium-sized	CASSFRDGSSYEQYF	TGTGCCAGCAGTTTCCGGGACGGGAGCTCCTACGAGCAGTACTTC
NA	TRBV10-3	TRBJ1-5	many	CAISERQDGQPQHF	TGTGCCATCAGTGAGAGACAGGACGGTCAGCCCCAGCATTTT
NA	TRBV11-2	TRBJ2-7	NA	CDSRFDRLYEQYF	TGTGACAGCAGGTTTGACAGACTCTACGAGCAGTACTTC
NA	TRBV20-1	TRBJ2-1	NA	CSARNPLHNEQFF	TGCAGTGCTAGGAACCCGCTCCACAATGAGCAGTTCTTC
TRBD2	TRBV10-3	TRBJ2-7	medium-sized	CAIRSTSGIYEQYF	TGTGCCATCAGGTCGACTAGCGGGATCTACGAGCAGTACTTC
NA	TRBV28	TRBJ1-1	NA	CASSLSKLGRAEAFF	TGTGCCAGCAGTTTGTCAAAGCTGGGACGGGCTGAAGCTTTCTTT
NA	TRBV9	TRBJ1-2	NA	CASSVDDGAAWDYTF	TGTGCCAGCAGCGTAGATGACGGGGCGGCGTGGGACTACACCTTC
NA	TRBV6-2/TRBV6-3	TRBJ2-1	NA	CASSYSYEQFF	TGTGCCAGCAGTTACTCCTACGAGCAGTTCTTC